This is a list of T cell receptor beta chains from one sample in a study of PD-L1 blockade in urothelial cancer. Some clones are missing from TCRdb's copy, which holds only in-frame ones; the method was immunoSEQ multiplex PCR. The sample lists roughly 90,000 clones, 90% to 95% seen once, with 9.4% in the top ten. The specimen was PBMCs, collected around atezolizumab (anti-PD-L1) treatment. The receptors shown here come from a man between 60 and 75 years old with urothelial cancer. Each CDR3 is given with its conserved first and last residue. Fields, in order: clone size, V gene, D gene, J gene, CDR3 protein, CDR3 DNA. The D gene is left open where the match is weak. Only some rows state a clone size, as once, few, many or a class for expanded clones.

once	TRBV6-6	TRBD1	TRBJ1-5	CASSSPTGTGNQPQHF	TGTGCCAGCAGTTCCCCGACGGGGACAGGGAATCAGCCCCAGCATTTT
.	TRBV5-4	.	TRBJ1-4	CASSLESATNEKLFF	TGTGCCAGCAGCTTGGAGAGCGCAACTAATGAAAAACTGTTTTTT
.	TRBV5-6	.	TRBJ2-2	CASSLGSGTGTGELFF	TGTGCCAGCAGCTTGGGCAGCGGGACAGGCACCGGGGAGCTGTTTTTT
few	TRBV7-7	.	TRBJ2-3	CASSPSSSTDTQYF	TGTGCTAGCAGCCCCTCCTCGAGCACAGATACGCAGTATTTT
.	TRBV19	TRBD2	TRBJ2-7	CASSTLAGGRYEQYF	TGTGCCAGTAGTACACTAGCGGGAGGACGCTACGAGCAGTACTTC
once	TRBV7-2	.	TRBJ2-7	CASSLGLDYYEQYF	TGTGCCAGCAGCTTAGGACTAGATTACTACGAGCAGTACTTC
few	TRBV9	TRBD2	TRBJ2-7	CASSVRGEPAYEQYF	TGTGCCAGCAGCGTACGGGGGGAACCCGCGTACGAGCAGTACTTC
.	TRBV5-1	TRBD1	TRBJ2-2	CASSLQGATGELFF	TGCGCCAGCAGCCTACAGGGGGCCACCGGGGAGCTGTTTTTT
.	TRBV6-6	.	TRBJ1-2	CASSYSWGGGDAGYTF	TGTGCCAGCAGTTACTCGTGGGGGGGAGGGGACGCTGGCTACACCTTC
.	TRBV5-6	.	TRBJ2-2	CASREQPSMNTGELFF	TGTGCCAGCAGGGAACAGCCGTCCATGAACACCGGGGAGCTGTTTTTT
.	TRBV7-2	.	TRBJ2-1	CASSTSFEQFF	TGTGCCAGCAGTACTAGTTTTGAGCAGTTCTTC
.	TRBV4-3	.	TRBJ1-3	CASSQAWTDGNTIYF	TGCGCCAGCAGCCAAGCGTGGACAGACGGAAACACCATATATTTT
.	TRBV10-3	.	TRBJ2-2	CAISVLNTGELFF	TGTGCCATCAGTGTACTGAACACCGGGGAGCTGTTTTTT
.	TRBV15	TRBD1	TRBJ2-5	CATSRQTGNQETQYF	TGTGCCACCAGCAGACAGACAGGGAACCAAGAGACCCAGTACTTC
few	TRBV6-4	.	TRBJ1-1	CASSKTQRTEAFF	TGTGCCAGCAGTAAGACCCAGAGGACTGAAGCTTTCTTT
.	TRBV28	TRBD2	TRBJ2-1	CASSPFGGGRAFGNEQFF	TGTGCCAGCAGCCCCTTTGGAGGCGGGAGGGCGTTTGGCAATGAGCAGTTCTTC
.	TRBV5-1	TRBD1	TRBJ1-1	CASSHGGDRGLEAFF	TGCGCCAGCAGCCATGGGGGGGACAGGGGGCTTGAAGCTTTCTTT
.	TRBV4-3	TRBD2	TRBJ2-3	CASSQDPPGTAGGPRTDTQYF	TGCGCCAGCAGCCAAGATCCCCCAGGGACAGCGGGAGGGCCGCGCACAGATACGCAGTATTTT
.	TRBV5-1	TRBD1	TRBJ1-1	CASSLTGEVNTEAFF	TGCGCCAGCAGCCTGACAGGGGAGGTGAACACTGAAGCTTTCTTT
.	TRBV7-3	.	TRBJ2-3	CASSLIAGSATQYF	TGTGCCAGCAGCTTAATTGCGGGATCAGCTACGCAGTATTTT